This T cell receptor beta chain was captured by sequencing in a study of T cell responses to AZD1222 COVID-19 vaccine. A note on this clone: Its antigen is currently unknown.

Some clones are missing from TCRdb's copy, which holds only in-frame ones; the method was immunoSEQ multiplex PCR. The repertoire holds about 130,000 clones, with about 88% as singletons. Notes on the study in general: Close to half of spike-specific TCRs reportedly recognize unmutated variant regions.

The CDR3 loop spans 15 amino acids. J lost 2 bases, V lost 4 bases, and 10 bases had no gene match. In germline, CDR1 is SQVTM, CDR2 ANQGSEA. The source material was peripheral blood, sampled on day 0 of MenACWY control vaccination. The rearrangement uses TRBV29-1 and TRBJ2-7; 8 nucleotides line up with TRBD1. The receptor comes from an adult in good health. CDR3 nucleotides: TGCAGCGTTGGGGCAACAGACAGGGGACCCTACGAGCAGTACTTC. This translates into CSVGATDRGPYEQYF.